This TCR beta chain is from a study of T cell repertoires in ileal Crohn's disease. Overall study context: Thiopurines (fewer than 12) or anti-TNF agents (more than 17) were given postoperatively to about half. Study conclusions and caveats: Compared with non-smokers, active smokers at surgery showed more clonal expansions. Within the first postoperative year, endoscopy came at median roughly 6.9 months.

Here immunoSEQ multiplex PCR was the method, and the copy in TCRdb shows in-frame clones only, minus some. The profile shows 13,000 or so clones, 78% of them singletons. Regarding this clone: Antigen: not known.

Sample time point: neoterminal ileum biopsy at postoperative endoscopy, about 6 months after surgery. The TCR sequence derives from an adult with Crohn's disease. The sample was ileal tissue.

The CDR3, as DNA: TGTGCCAGCTCACGTGTTCATGGTGGTCCGCGGGCCACGTACACCTTC. Encoded protein: CASSRVHGGPRATYTF. The chain joins TRBV18 to TRBJ1-2; D is unclear. Trimming took off 4 bases at V and 11 bases at J, with 26 bases between the two ends. CDR1 KGHSH and CDR2 LQKENI come from the germline V gene. The CDR3 is made up of 16 amino acids.